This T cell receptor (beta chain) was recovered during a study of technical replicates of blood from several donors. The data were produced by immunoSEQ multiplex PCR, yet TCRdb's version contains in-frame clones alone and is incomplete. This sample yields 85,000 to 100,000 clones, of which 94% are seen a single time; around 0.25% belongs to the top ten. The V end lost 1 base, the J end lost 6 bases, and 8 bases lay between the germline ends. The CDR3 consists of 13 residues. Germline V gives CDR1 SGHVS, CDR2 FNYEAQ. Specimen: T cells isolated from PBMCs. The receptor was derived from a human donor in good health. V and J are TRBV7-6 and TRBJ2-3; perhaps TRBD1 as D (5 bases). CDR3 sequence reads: CASSLGRGDTQYF. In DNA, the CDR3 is TGTGCCAGCAGCTTAGGTAGGGGCGATACGCAGTATTTT.